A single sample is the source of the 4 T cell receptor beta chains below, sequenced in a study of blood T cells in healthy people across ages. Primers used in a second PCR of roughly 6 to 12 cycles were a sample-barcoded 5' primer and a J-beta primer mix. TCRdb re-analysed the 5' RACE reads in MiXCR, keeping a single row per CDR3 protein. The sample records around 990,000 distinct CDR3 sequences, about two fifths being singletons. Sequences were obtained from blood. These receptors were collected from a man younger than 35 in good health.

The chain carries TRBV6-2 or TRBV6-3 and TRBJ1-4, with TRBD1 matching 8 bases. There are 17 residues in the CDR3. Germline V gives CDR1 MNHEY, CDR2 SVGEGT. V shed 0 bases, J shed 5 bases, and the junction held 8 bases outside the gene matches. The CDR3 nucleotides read TGTGCCAGCAGTTACTCCGTGACAGGGGATTTAAATGAAAAACTGTTTTTT. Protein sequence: CASSYSVTGDLNEKLFF.

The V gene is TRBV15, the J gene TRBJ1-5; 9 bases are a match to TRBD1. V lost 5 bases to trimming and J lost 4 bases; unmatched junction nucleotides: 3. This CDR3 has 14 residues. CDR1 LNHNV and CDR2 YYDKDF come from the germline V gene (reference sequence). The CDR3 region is CATSPDRGNQPQHF. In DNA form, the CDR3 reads TGTGCCACCAGCCCGGACAGGGGAAATCAGCCCCAGCATTTT.

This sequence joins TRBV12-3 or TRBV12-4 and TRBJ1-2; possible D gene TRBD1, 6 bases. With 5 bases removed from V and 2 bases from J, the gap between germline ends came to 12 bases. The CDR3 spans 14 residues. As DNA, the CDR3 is TGTGCCAGCAGTGCGGCAGGGGAAAACTATGGCTACACCTTC. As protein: CASSAAGENYGYTF.

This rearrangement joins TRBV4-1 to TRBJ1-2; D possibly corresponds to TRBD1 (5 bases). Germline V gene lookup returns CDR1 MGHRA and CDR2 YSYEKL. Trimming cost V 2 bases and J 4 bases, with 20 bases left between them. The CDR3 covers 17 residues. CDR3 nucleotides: TGCGCCAGCAGCCAACCTAAAGGACAAGTTGTTAGCTATGGCTACACCTTC. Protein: CASSQPKGQVVSYGYTF.